Given below is one T cell receptor (beta chain) in context. TCRdb used MiXCR to reprocess the 5' RACE reads, holding one entry per CDR3 protein. The data show about 200,000 distinct CDR3 sequences, with approximately 16% seen just once and 2.4% held by the top ten. The data derive from a study of T-cell memory formation after mild COVID-19. The trim removed 2 bases at V and 2 bases at J, leaving 11 bases unmatched. This CDR3 spans 17 amino acids. The chain has TRBV12-3 or TRBV12-4 and TRBJ2-7; 8 bases align to TRBD2. Sequencing input: PBMCs or a T cell subset sorted from them (not recorded which). This receptor was identified in an adult woman who had mild COVID-19 (a few samples of this study predate the infection). Cell type and time point are not known. Here the CDR3 DNA reads TGTGCCAGCAGTTTATCCCTCGGCGGGGGGAAACCCTACGAGCAGTACTTC. Translated: CASSLSLGGGKPYEQYF.